The source of this T cell receptor (beta chain) is a study of cytomegalovirus exposure and HLA in healthy donors. Amplification used 60 Vbeta primers and 13 Jbeta primers. Generated by immunoSEQ multiplex PCR, the TCRdb table keeps only in-frame clones and is missing some. The repertoire holds 150,000 to 200,000 clones, with just over 75% as singletons. On this clone itself: Its antigen remains unknown.

Study outcomes and limitations: Common viral pathogens were later found to be apparently linked to several of the most significant clusters. One variant, a missense change in DCLRE1C, was linked in a later analysis to TCR beta V- and J-gene trimming.

The CDR3 totals 11 residues. V was clipped by 4 bases and J by 1 base, with 5 bases between them. Germline V gene lookup returns CDR1 SQVTM and CDR2 ANQGSEA. Sequencing was carried out using PBMCs. The receptor comes from a man aged 25-45 years in good health and CMV-seronegative. This rearrangement joins TRBV29-1 to TRBJ2-7; D unresolved. CDR3 in amino acids: CSVVQSYEQYF. DNA for the CDR3: TGCAGCGTTGTCCAGTCCTACGAGCAGTACTTC.